Reported below is one T cell receptor beta chain. Its antigen is not identified. The data stem from a study of cytomegalovirus exposure and HLA in healthy donors. The overall study: Early on, a data release was issued that held approximately 78 million unique TCRs from HLA-typed donors. Study results and caveats: Several of the most significant clusters appeared, in a later analysis, to be linked to common viral pathogens. A previous analysis found most TCR beta V segments productive roughly 90% or roughly 30% of the time.

PCR amplification relied on 60 Vbeta primers (plus 13 Jbeta primers). Generated by immunoSEQ multiplex PCR, the TCRdb table keeps only in-frame clones and is missing some. The sample holds around 250,000 clones; 81% are singletons and the top ten take around 8%. The sequenced sample was PBMCs. The TCR sequence derives from a woman in her fifties or sixties in good health and CMV-seropositive.

CDR3 nucleotides: TGTGCCAGCAGCCATCGGACCCCCCTGGGCGGGACAGGGAACACCGGGGAGCTGTTTTTT. It codes for CASSHRTPLGGTGNTGELFF. This chain joins TRBV7-8 and TRBJ2-2; 8 nucleotides match TRBD1. The CDR3 has 20 residues. Per the germline V gene, CDR1 is SGHVS and CDR2 is FQNEAQ. With 5 bases clipped from V and 1 base from J, the junction kept 18 bases outside the gene matches.